One sample yielded the 25 T cell receptor beta chains listed below, sequenced in a study of CD8+CD57+ T cells in acquired aplastic anemia. Only patients with CD8+CD57+ cell expansion on flow cytometry were chosen for sequencing. Genomic DNA provided the template from which TCR beta VDJ and CDR3 profiles were obtained. MiXCR, applied by TCRdb to the reads, yields one record per CDR3 protein. The sample has hundreds of thousands of distinct CDR3 sequences; approximately 32% are singletons. The sequenced material came from sorted CD4+, CD8+, or CD8+CD57+ T cells (not recorded which) from PBMCs. All receptors come from a human donor with aplastic anemia.

This clonotype was seen more than once but under ten times. The J gene is TRBJ1-2, the V gene TRBV11-2; D perhaps matches TRBD1 (6 bases). This CDR3 contains 16 residues. Trimming removed 4 bases at V and 4 bases at J, with 19 bases between. Germline V gives CDR1 SGHAT, CDR2 FQNNGV. DNA of the CDR3: TGTGCCAGCAGCTCTCACACAGGGTTAAGTGTCTATGGCTACACCTTC. Amino acid sequence: CASSSHTGLSVYGYTF. Supplemented by reference TRBV11-2 and TRBJ1-2, the full variable domain reads EAGVAQSPRYKIIEKRQSVAFWCNPISGHATLYWYQQILGQGPKLLIQFQNNGVVDDSQLPKDRFSAERLKGVDSTLKIQPAKLEDSAVYLCASSSHTGLSVYGYTFGSGTRLTVV.

This clonotype came up many times. V is TRBV19 and J is TRBJ2-7, with TRBD2 identical over 7 bases. J lost 3 bases, V lost 3 bases, and 5 bases had no gene match. In germline, CDR1 is LNHDA, CDR2 SQIVND (reference sequence). The CDR3 is 14 residues long. The CDR3 here is CASSMGRGNYEQYF. The CDR3 DNA reads TGTGCCAGTAGTATGGGGAGGGGAAACTACGAGCAGTACTTC.

This clonotype was observed at least ten times. This chain uses TRBV20-1 with TRBJ1-2; D might be TRBD1 (6 bases). The ends were cut back, 3 bases at V and 7 bases at J, with 24 bases in the middle. The CDR3 has 16 amino acids. The germline gives CDR1 DFQATT, CDR2 SNEGSKA (reference sequence). CDR3 in amino acids: CSASEGSGAQGAGYTF. As DNA, the CDR3 is TGCAGTGCTAGCGAGGGTTCGGGGGCGCAAGGAGCTGGCTACACCTTC.

This clonotype was picked up a small number of times. DNA for the CDR3: TGTGCCACCAAACTAGCGGGGGGCACCGGGGAGCTGTTTTTT. Its translation is CATKLAGGTGELFF. V gene TRBV7-9 combines with J gene TRBJ2-2; 12 nucleotides line up with TRBD2. This CDR3 region has 14 residues. The germline V gene encodes CDR1 SEHNR and CDR2 FQNEAQ (reference sequence). V was pared by 10 bases and J by 4 bases, with 4 bases of the junction left unmatched.

This clonotype came up a few times. The V and J genes are TRBV2 and TRBJ2-7, with 8 bases matching TRBD1. There are 11 residues in the CDR3. Trimming took 8 bases from V and 9 from J; bases not matched to a gene: 6. From germline, CDR1 is SNHLY and CDR2 FYNNEI. The CDR3 DNA sequence: TGTGCCAGCGATTCAGGGGGCAGGCAGTACTTC. This encodes CASDSGGRQYF. The full variable domain, completed using reference TRBV2 and TRBJ2-7, is EPEVTQTPSHQVTQMGQEVILRCVPISNHLYFYWYRQILGQKVEFLVSFYNNEISEKSEIFDDQFSVERPDGSNFTLKIRSTKLEDSAMYFCASDSGGRQYFGPGTRLTVT.

J is TRBJ2-7 and V is TRBV15, with TRBD1 identical over 9 bases. CDR1 is LNHNV and CDR2 is YYDKDF in the germline V gene (reference sequence). V lost 5 bases and J lost 5; bases outside the gene matches: 10. The CDR3 sequence is 15 residues long. CDR3 residues: CATSRTTGGYNEQYF. CDR3 bases: TGTGCCACCAGCCGAACGACAGGGGGGTATAACGAGCAGTACTTC.

V and J are TRBV19 and TRBJ1-1; D remains unclear. The V end lost 4 bases, the J end lost 1 base, and 13 bases lay between the germline ends. In germline, CDR1 is LNHDA, CDR2 SQIVND (reference sequence). The CDR3 covers 15 residues. The chain's CDR3 is CASSNPGAGNTEAFF. CDR3 DNA sequence: TGTGCCAGTAGTAACCCCGGAGCAGGGAACACTGAAGCTTTCTTT.

Only one count was recorded for this clonotype. The V call is TRBV29-1, the J call TRBJ1-5; D unclear. The CDR3 spans 12 residues. CDR1 SQVTM and CDR2 ANQGSEA come from the germline V gene. Trimming stripped 5 bases from V and 2 bases from J, with 7 bases between. The CDR3 is CSVNDGNQPQHF. CDR3 DNA: TGCAGCGTTAATGATGGCAATCAGCCCCAGCATTTT.

This clonotype was observed at least ten times. The chain joins TRBV4-3 to TRBJ1-5; D is possibly TRBD1 (6 bases). This CDR3 comprises 15 residues. CDR1 is LGHNA, CDR2 YSLEER, per germline. Trimming pared 2 bases from V and 2 bases from J, leaving 10 bases between. The CDR3 sequence is CASSQSDSGNQPQHF. The CDR3 DNA follows: TGCGCCAGCAGCCAATCGGACAGTGGCAATCAGCCCCAGCATTTT.

This clonotype showed up many times. The chain carries TRBV29-1 and TRBJ1-1; D may be TRBD1 (5 bases). CDR3 size: 12 residues. Germline CDR1 reads SQVTM; CDR2 reads ANQGSEA. V lost 6 bases and J lost 3, with 11 bases in between. In DNA, the CDR3 is TGCAGCGTCTCGGGGCTTTACACTGAAGCTTTCTTT. Translating it yields CSVSGLYTEAFF.

The rearrangement joins TRBV7-9 to TRBJ2-1; D gene ambiguous. Trimming stripped 7 bases from V and 2 bases from J, with 12 bases between. Germline V CDR1 and CDR2: SEHNR, FQNEAQ (reference sequence). The CDR3 runs 14 residues. The CDR3 loop reads CASTRSRPYNEQFF. Written as DNA, the CDR3 is TGTGCCAGCACTCGTTCGAGGCCCTACAATGAGCAGTTCTTC. The full variable domain, rest sourced from reference TRBV7-9 and TRBJ2-1, is DTGVSQNPRHKITKRGQNVTFRCDPISEHNRLYWYRQTLGQGPEFLTYFQNEAQLEKSRLLSDRFSAERPKGSFSTLEIQRTEQGDSAMYLCASTRSRPYNEQFFGPGTRLTVL.

The chain carries TRBV5-6 and TRBJ1-6, with D tentatively TRBD1 (6 bases). In germline, CDR1 is SGHDT, CDR2 YYEEEE. The CDR3 loop spans 14 amino acids. Trimming pared 1 base from V and 7 bases from J, leaving 9 bases between. CDR3 bases: TGTGCCAGCAGCTTGACTACAGGGAATTCACCCCTCCACTTT. It yields the protein CASSLTTGNSPLHF.

The table lists this clonotype with a count of one. Being one base from a much bigger clone, this may be a read error. The V and J genes are TRBV7-9 and TRBJ1-2, with a possible D match to TRBD1 (5 bases). Germline CDR1 SEHNR, CDR2 FQNEAQ (reference sequence). With 5 bases removed from V and 8 bases from J, the gap between germline ends came to 18 bases. This CDR3 region has 14 residues. The CDR3 sequence is CASSLGQLSAGYTF. The CDR3, as DNA: TGTGCCAGCAGCCTTGGACAACTATCTGCGGGCTACACCTTC.

This clonotype was counted at least ten times. The rearrangement uses TRBV5-6 and TRBJ1-6; TRBD1 aligns across 8 bases. Germline values: CDR1 SGHDT, CDR2 YYEEEE. This CDR3 has 14 residues. V lost 4 bases and J lost 9; bases outside the gene matches: 6. CDR3 DNA sequence: TGTGCCAGCAGCCTGACAGGGGTTTCTTCACCCCTCCACTTT. Protein product: CASSLTGVSSPLHF.

At least ten counts were recorded for this clonotype. Here the CDR3 reads CSVVGRGLNTEAFF. CDR3 bases: TGCAGCGTTGTGGGCAGGGGGTTGAACACTGAAGCTTTCTTT. This sequence joins TRBV29-1 and TRBJ1-1; 7 bases map to TRBD1. The CDR3 length is 14 residues. V shed 4 bases and J 0 bases; nucleotides not matched to a gene: 5. The germline gives CDR1 SQVTM, CDR2 ANQGSEA.

The genes are TRBV7-8 and TRBJ1-4; 9 nucleotides line up with TRBD1. V dropped 5 bases and J dropped 7; count of bases not matched to a gene: 5. Germline-derived CDR1 and CDR2 are SGHVS and FQNEAQ. The CDR3 has 14 residues. CDR3: CASSAGTGSEKLFF. CDR3 in DNA: TGTGCCAGCAGCGCCGGGACAGGGAGTGAAAAACTGTTTTTT.

This clonotype was observed at least ten times. The V gene is TRBV9, the J gene TRBJ2-7; D gene uncertain. Germline CDR1 SGDLS, CDR2 YYNGEE. This CDR3 is 13 amino acids long. V lost 0 bases and J lost 0, with 4 bases in between. The CDR3 loop is CASSVGNSYEQYF. For the CDR3, the DNA is TGTGCCAGCAGCGTAGGGAACTCCTACGAGCAGTACTTC.

This clonotype has only a few counts. The chain joins TRBV2 to TRBJ1-1; TRBD1 matches 7 bases. Germline CDR1 and CDR2: SNHLY and FYNNEI. The CDR3 loop spans 14 amino acids. Trimming cost V 6 bases and J 6 bases; bases outside gene matches: 10. As DNA, the CDR3 is TGTGCCAGCAGCTTAGCGAGGGGGCAGGCTGAAGCTTTCTTT. Residues: CASSLARGQAEAFF.

As DNA, the CDR3 is TGTGCCAGCAGCTTTGCCAGCCCAGATACGCAGTATTTT. This translates into CASSFASPDTQYF. The chain joins TRBV7-9 to TRBJ2-3; no firm D call. V was pared by 3 bases and J by 4 bases, with 8 bases between. The CDR3 covers 13 residues. CDR1 is SEHNR, CDR2 FQNEAQ, per germline (reference sequence).

This clonotype came up many times. This chain uses TRBV25-1 with TRBJ1-4; the D is unclear. The germline V gene encodes CDR1 MGHDK and CDR2 SYGVNS. The CDR3 spans 15 residues. V was clipped by 4 bases and J by 8 bases, with 17 bases between them. The CDR3 DNA sequence: TGTGCCAGCAGTGCACCATCCTCAACGGGCGAAAAACTGTTTTTT. It codes for CASSAPSSTGEKLFF.

The V gene is TRBV15, the J gene TRBJ2-7; possibly TRBD1 or TRBD2 for D (6 bases each). The germline V gene encodes CDR1 LNHNV and CDR2 YYDKDF (reference sequence). V lost 1 base and J 6 bases, leaving 19 bases between the germline ends. The CDR3 sequence is 16 residues long. The CDR3: CATSRVILGGAGEQYF. As DNA, the CDR3 is TGTGCCACCAGCAGAGTCATCCTCGGGGGCGCTGGCGAGCAGTACTTC.

Ten or more counts support this clonotype. The rearrangement links TRBV30 to TRBJ1-2, with D hard to call. The germline CDR1 and CDR2 sequences are GTSNPN and SVGIG (reference sequence). There are 13 residues in the CDR3. V lost 2 bases and J lost 7, with 14 bases in between. The CDR3 region is CAWSLLMGGGYTF. The CDR3 DNA reads as TGTGCCTGGAGTTTGTTGATGGGCGGTGGCTACACCTTC.

This clonotype showed up many times. This chain connects TRBV15 to TRBJ1-5, with a tentative D call TRBD1 (5 bases). The CDR3 covers 15 residues. Trimming removed 0 bases at V and 6 bases at J, with 12 bases between. Germline V gene data show CDR1 as LNHNV and CDR2 as YYDKDF (reference sequence). The CDR3 region has the DNA TGTGCCACCAGCAGAGAGACCGGGGGTGTTCAGCCCCAGCATTTT. Protein: CATSRETGGVQPQHF.

This clonotype appeared a single time. This chain links TRBV25-1 with TRBJ2-3; D gene uncertain. The CDR3 has 15 amino acids. Germline CDR1 MGHDK, CDR2 SYGVNS. V was cut by 2 bases and J by 0 bases, with 9 bases left in between. The CDR3 loop reads CASSEMDYSTDTQYF. In DNA, the CDR3 is TGTGCCAGCAGTGAAATGGATTACAGCACAGATACGCAGTATTTT.

This clonotype has ten or more counts. The CDR3 sequence: CAGGFADSNQPQHF. In nucleotides, the CDR3 is TGTGCCGGAGGGTTCGCGGATAGCAATCAGCCCCAGCATTTT. J is TRBJ1-5 and V is TRBV19, with D hard to call. Trimming took 11 bases from V and 0 from J, leaving 14 bases between them. Per germline, CDR1 LNHDA and CDR2 SQIVND (reference sequence). This CDR3 contains 14 residues.